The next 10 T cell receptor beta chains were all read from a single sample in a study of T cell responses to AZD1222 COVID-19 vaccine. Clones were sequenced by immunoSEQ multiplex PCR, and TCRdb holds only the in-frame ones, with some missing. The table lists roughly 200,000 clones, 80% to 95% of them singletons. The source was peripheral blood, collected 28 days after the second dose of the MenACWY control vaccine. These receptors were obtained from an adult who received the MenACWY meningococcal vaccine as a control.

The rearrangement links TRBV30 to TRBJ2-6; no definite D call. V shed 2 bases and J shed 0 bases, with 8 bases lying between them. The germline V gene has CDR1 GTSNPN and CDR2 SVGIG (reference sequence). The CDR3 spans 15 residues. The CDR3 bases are TGTGCCTGGAGTCCCAAGTACTCTGGGGCCAACGTCCTGACTTTC. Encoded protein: CAWSPKYSGANVLTF.

This CDR3 is CASSLGAGGRQPQHF. As DNA, the CDR3 is TGTGCCAGCTCCCTAGGCGCAGGGGGCAGGCAGCCCCAGCATTTT. This chain joins TRBV27 and TRBJ1-5; TRBD1 matches at 8 bases. CDR1 is MNHEY and CDR2 is SMNVEV in the germline V gene (reference sequence). The CDR3 runs 15 residues. The trim removed 8 bases at V and 7 bases at J, leaving 13 bases unmatched.

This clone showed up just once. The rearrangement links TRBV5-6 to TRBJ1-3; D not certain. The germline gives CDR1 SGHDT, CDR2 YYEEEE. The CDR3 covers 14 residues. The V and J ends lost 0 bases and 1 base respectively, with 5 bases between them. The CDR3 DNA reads TGTGCCAGCAGCTTGGGAGGTTCTGGAAACACCATATATTTT. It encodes CASSLGGSGNTIYF.

The CDR3 DNA reads as TGTGCCAGCAGCCCGATGGAAGGGTCTGGCTACACCTTC. Protein product: CASSPMEGSGYTF. The gene calls are TRBV3-1 (or the pseudogene TRBV3-2) and TRBJ1-2; no firm D call. V dropped 4 bases and J dropped 7 bases, with 13 bases sitting between them. The CDR3 consists of 13 residues. The germline V gene has CDR1 LGHDT and CDR2 YNNKEL (reference sequence).

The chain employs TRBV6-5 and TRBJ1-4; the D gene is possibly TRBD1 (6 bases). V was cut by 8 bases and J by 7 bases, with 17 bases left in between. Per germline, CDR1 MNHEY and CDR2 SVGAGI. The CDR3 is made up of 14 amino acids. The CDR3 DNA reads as TGTGCCAGCGGCTTGCAGGGGCATGTTGAAAAACTGTTTTTT. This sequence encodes CASGLQGHVEKLFF.

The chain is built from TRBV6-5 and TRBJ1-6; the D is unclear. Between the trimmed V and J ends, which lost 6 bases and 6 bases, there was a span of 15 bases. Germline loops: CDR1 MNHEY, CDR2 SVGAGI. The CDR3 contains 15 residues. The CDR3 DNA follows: TGTGCCAGCAGGCCTCAGACCGGATCTAATTCACCCCTCCACTTT. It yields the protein CASRPQTGSNSPLHF.

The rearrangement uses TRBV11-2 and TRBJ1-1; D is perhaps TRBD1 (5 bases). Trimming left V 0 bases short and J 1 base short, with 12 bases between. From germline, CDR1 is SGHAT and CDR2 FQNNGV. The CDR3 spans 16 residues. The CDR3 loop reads CASSLDRRQGNTEAFF. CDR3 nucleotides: TGTGCCAGCAGCTTAGATAGGAGGCAGGGGAACACTGAAGCTTTCTTT.

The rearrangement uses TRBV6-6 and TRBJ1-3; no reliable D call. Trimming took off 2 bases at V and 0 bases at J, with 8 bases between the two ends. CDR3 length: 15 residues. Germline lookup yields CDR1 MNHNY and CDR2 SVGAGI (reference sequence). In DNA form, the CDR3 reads TGTGCCAGCAGTTACGGGCGGAGCTCTGGAAACACCATATATTTT. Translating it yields CASSYGRSSGNTIYF.

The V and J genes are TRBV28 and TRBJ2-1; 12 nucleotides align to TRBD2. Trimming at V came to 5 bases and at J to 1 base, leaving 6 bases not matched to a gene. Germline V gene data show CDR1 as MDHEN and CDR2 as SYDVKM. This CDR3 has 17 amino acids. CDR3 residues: CASSPPGLAGSYNEQFF. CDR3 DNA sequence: TGTGCCAGCAGTCCCCCGGGACTAGCGGGTTCCTACAATGAGCAGTTCTTC.

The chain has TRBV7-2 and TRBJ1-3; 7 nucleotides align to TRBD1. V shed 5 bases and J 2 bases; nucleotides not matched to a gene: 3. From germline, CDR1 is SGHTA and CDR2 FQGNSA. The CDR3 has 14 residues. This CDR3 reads CASSPGTAGNTIYF. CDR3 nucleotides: TGTGCCAGCAGCCCCGGGACAGCTGGAAACACCATATATTTT.